A selection of T cell receptor beta chains follows, all from one sample in a study of identical twins. TCRdb independently ran MiXCR on the 5' RACE reads; one entry per CDR3 protein. The repertoire holds fewer than 650,000 distinct CDR3 sequences, with 9% to 10% as singletons. These data were also filed under a second study, of yellow fever vaccine responses in identical twins.

The sample taken for sequencing was PBMCs. The receptors were sampled from a woman aged 18-29 years in good health. Both conserved end residues are part of each CDR3. A D gene is named only where the DNA matches it firmly. Not all rows give a size; the values are once, few, many and, for expanded clones, a class.

clone_size	d_call	v_call	j_call	cdr3_aa	cdr3_nt
NA	TRBD2	TRBV12-5	TRBJ2-1	CASGRTSGGYNEQFF	TGTGCTAGTGGTCGGACTAGCGGAGGGTACAATGAGCAGTTCTTC
few	TRBD2	TRBV11-2	TRBJ2-1	CASSPGTSGWYNEQFF	TGTGCCAGCAGCCCCGGGACTAGCGGATGGTACAATGAGCAGTTCTTC
few	TRBD2	TRBV29-1	TRBJ2-1	CSVDPLLANEQFF	TGCAGCGTTGACCCCCTACTAGCGAATGAGCAGTTCTTC
few	NA	TRBV6-2/TRBV6-3	TRBJ1-2	CASSYAGNYGYTF	TGTGCCAGCAGTTACGCGGGGAACTATGGCTACACCTTC
many	NA	TRBV29-1	TRBJ2-7	CSVGGLGGRYEQYF	TGCAGCGTTGGAGGTTTGGGCGGACGCTACGAGCAGTACTTC
NA	TRBD2	TRBV6-2/TRBV6-3	TRBJ2-7	CASSYGTTREQYF	TGTGCCAGCAGCTACGGGACTACTAGGGAGCAGTACTTC
NA	NA	TRBV7-2	TRBJ1-4	CASKNPGLGEKLFF	TGTGCCAGCAAGAATCCGGGACTAGGGGAAAAACTGTTTTTT
NA	TRBD1	TRBV29-1	TRBJ2-7	CSVAIGTGIEQYF	TGCAGCGTTGCCATTGGGACAGGGATCGAGCAGTACTTC
few	TRBD1	TRBV19	TRBJ1-2	CASSIFRDRRRSYGYTF	TGTGCCAGTAGTATCTTTCGGGACAGGCGACGTTCGTATGGCTACACCTTC
NA	NA	TRBV27	TRBJ2-5	CASSLSGIWETQYF	TGTGCCAGCAGTTTATCAGGGATTTGGGAGACCCAGTACTTC
many	NA	TRBV12-3/TRBV12-4	TRBJ2-7	CASSKGGPTYEQYF	TGTGCCAGCAGCAAAGGGGGGCCCACCTACGAGCAGTACTTC
many	TRBD2	TRBV4-1	TRBJ2-7	CASSQVSSGRAPYEQYF	TGCGCCAGCAGCCAGGTTTCTAGCGGGAGAGCCCCCTACGAGCAGTACTTC
few	NA	TRBV6-2/TRBV6-3	TRBJ2-1	CASRSNNEQFF	TGTGCCAGCAGATCAAACAATGAGCAGTTCTTC
NA	TRBD2	TRBV6-1	TRBJ2-1	CASSPSREGYNEQFF	TGTGCCAGCAGTCCATCAAGGGAGGGCTACAATGAGCAGTTCTTC
few	TRBD1	TRBV29-1	TRBJ2-3	CSVADRGKEDTQYF	TGCAGCGTCGCGGACAGGGGTAAAGAAGATACGCAGTATTTT
few	NA	TRBV5-1	TRBJ2-7	CASSLVAGIGYEQYF	TGCGCCAGCAGCTTGGTAGCCGGGATAGGATACGAGCAGTACTTC
few	NA	TRBV19	TRBJ2-7	CASSITTSSYEQYF	TGTGCCAGTAGTATTACGACGAGCTCCTACGAGCAGTACTTC
NA	NA	TRBV7-2	TRBJ2-7	CASGSWSSSYEQYF	TGTGCCAGCGGTTCGTGGAGCAGCTCCTACGAGCAGTACTTC